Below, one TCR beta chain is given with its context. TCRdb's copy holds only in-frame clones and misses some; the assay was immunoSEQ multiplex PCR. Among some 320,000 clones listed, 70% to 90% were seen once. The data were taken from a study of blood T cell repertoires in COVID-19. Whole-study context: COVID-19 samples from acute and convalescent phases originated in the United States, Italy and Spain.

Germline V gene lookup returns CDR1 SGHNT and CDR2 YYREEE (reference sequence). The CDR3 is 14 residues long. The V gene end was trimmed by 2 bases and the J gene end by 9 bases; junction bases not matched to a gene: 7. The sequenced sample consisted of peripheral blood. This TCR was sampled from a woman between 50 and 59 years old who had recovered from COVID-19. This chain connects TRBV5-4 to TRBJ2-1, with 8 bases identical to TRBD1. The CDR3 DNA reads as TGTGCCAGCAGCTTACGGACAGGGATTGGTGAGCAGTTCTTC. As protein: CASSLRTGIGEQFF.